This T cell receptor (beta chain) stems from a study of CD8 T cells in ankylosing spondylitis. Study-wide results and limits: In ankylosing spondylitis patients, matched synovial fluid reportedly showed significant enrichment of disease-linked clones. In peripheral blood, disease-linked CD8+ clones occurred at relatively low frequencies.

TCRdb re-called the 5' RACE reads through MiXCR, storing one row per CDR3 protein. The sample includes 210,000 or so distinct CDR3 sequences, about 26% seen only once; the top ten take roughly 6.7%. CDR3 length: 18 amino acids. With regard to this clonotype: The antigen is unknown. The junction departs from germline at one end; a sequencing error may be responsible.

This receptor was taken from a male donor with ankylosing spondylitis or in good health (not recorded which). This chain connects TRBV12-3 or TRBV12-4 to TRBJ1-5; 9 nucleotides agree with TRBD1. Material for sequencing was blood, either unsorted or a sorted T cell fraction (not recorded which). CDR3 in amino acids: CTSTLLGTGLYSNQPQHF. The CDR3 DNA sequence: TGTACCAGCACCTTACTGGGGACAGGGCTTTATAGCAATCAGCCCCAGCATTTT.